The present T cell receptor beta chain was sequenced within a study of OX40 agonist ivuxolimab in advanced cancers. As for the study in general: Patients received ivuxolimab, an agonistic anti-OX40 (CD134) antibody. One patient with hepatocellular carcinoma and two with cutaneous melanoma, three in all, had partial responses. Study-wide results and limits: Some patients who did not respond also had low normalized T-cell clonal expansion.

Clones were sequenced by immunoSEQ multiplex PCR, and TCRdb holds only the in-frame ones, with some missing. The table lists 73,000 or so clones, 86% of them singletons. About this clone: Its matching antigen is unknown.

The germline V gene encodes CDR1 SGHVS and CDR2 FQNEAQ. Trimming shortened V by 5 bases and J by 1 base, and 7 bases separated the two germline ends. The CDR3 spans 13 residues. This specimen consisted of CD4+ or CD8+ T cells sorted from blood, obtained in a trial of the OX40 agonist ivuxolimab. The receptor was derived from an adult with an advanced solid tumor such as melanoma, head and neck, liver or kidney cancer. The chain carries TRBV7-8 and TRBJ2-3; D gene ambiguous. This CDR3 reads CASSRSRTDTQYF. The CDR3 DNA follows: TGTGCCAGCAGCCGAAGTCGCACAGATACGCAGTATTTT.